This T cell receptor (beta chain) was recovered during a study of regulatory T cells in long-lasting Graves disease. Sequencing libraries for TCR beta were prepared with iRepertoire HTBI primers and Arm-PCR of CDR3 regions. Each CDR3 protein is one row after TCRdb ran MiXCR on the multiplex PCR reads. The sample consists of about 220,000 distinct CDR3 sequences, around 19% of them appearing once. Documented time point: newly diagnosed GD, antithyroid drugs for less than 3 months. The TCR library was made from RNA extracted from PBMCs. The CDR3 consists of 16 residues. The germline V and J ends were trimmed by 5 bases and 4 bases, with 20 bases remaining between them. Study conclusions and caveats: More public clonotypes were shared by persistent patients (around 3,000) than by new patients (roughly 970).

Details on this clonotype: Its matching antigen is unknown.

The sample was also linked to a second study, of T cells in Graves' hyperthyroidism and ophthalmopathy. That source notes: Across 18 months, stable Graves' hyperthyroidism was marked by no progression to ophthalmopathy. When the TCR CDR3 underwent first-round RT-PCR, the HTBI primer set was used.

This chain links TRBV12-3 or TRBV12-4 with TRBJ2-5, with D perhaps given as TRBD1 or TRBD2 (6 bases each). The sequences come from peripheral blood mononuclear cells (PBMCs), collected at new diagnosis, from a patient treated with antithyroid drugs. This TCR was sampled from a woman aged 25 to 39 with Graves disease. DNA for the CDR3: TGTGCCAGCAGTCTCTGGGGGGCGACACTGGGAGAGACCCAGTACTTC. Protein: CASSLWGATLGETQYF.